This TCR beta chain was identified in a study of human T cells and chemical hapten exposure. General study points: No change in TCRs above 1 in 1000 frequency was produced by DPC sensitization.

As regards this clonotype: Antigen unknown.

CDR1 is MDHEN, CDR2 SYDVKM, per germline. This CDR3 region has 15 residues. V lost 2 bases and J lost 2, with 13 bases in between. Noted time point: healthy volunteer bleed at 2 weeks. The authors extracted total RNA from unfractionated whole blood. MiXCR, applied by TCRdb to the RACE reads, yields one record per CDR3 protein. The profile covers roughly 100,000 distinct CDR3 sequences, with about 8.6% appearing a single time and 2.9% taken by the ten largest. The source of this sequence is a female donor in good health. Some clones in this sample may be carry-over from other donors' samples. Sequences were obtained from whole blood. V is TRBV28 and J is TRBJ2-7; tentatively, D is TRBD1 or TRBD2 (6 bases each). CDR3 residues: CASSLSPGATYEQYF. CDR3 bases: TGTGCCAGCAGTTTAAGTCCGGGGGCAACCTACGAGCAGTACTTC.